This T cell receptor beta chain was sequenced during a study of blood T cell repertoires in COVID-19. Study background: COVID-19 samples collected from the United States, Italy and Spain covered acute and convalescent phases.

Profiled with immunoSEQ multiplex PCR; TCRdb holds only in-frame clones, not every one. The table has 200,000 to 300,000 clones, about 80% seen once. V lost 0 bases and J 1 base, leaving 14 bases between the germline ends. Germline CDR1 and CDR2: SGHRS and YFSETQ. The CDR3 is 17 residues long. The source of this sequence is a woman older than 75 with acute or convalescent COVID-19. The sequenced material came from peripheral blood. The V and J genes are TRBV5-1 and TRBJ2-1; possibly TRBD2 for D (6 bases). This chain's CDR3 is CASSLVPGVGSYNEQFF. CDR3 DNA sequence: TGCGCCAGCAGCTTGGTGCCGGGAGTGGGGTCCTACAATGAGCAGTTCTTC.